What follows are 24 T cell receptor beta chains derived from one specimen sequenced in a study of cytomegalovirus exposure and HLA in healthy donors. PCR primers comprised 60 Vbeta and 13 Jbeta primers. Data came from immunoSEQ multiplex PCR; TCRdb stores just in-frame clones and leaves some out. The sample lists roughly 150,000 clones, around four fifths occurring once. The sample consisted of PBMCs. The receptors come from a young woman in good health and CMV-seronegative.

V and J are TRBV18 and TRBJ1-2; D is undetermined. V was cut by 2 bases and J by 4 bases, with 14 bases left in between. The CDR3 totals 15 residues. The germline gives CDR1 KGHSH, CDR2 LQKENI. The CDR3 DNA sequence: TGTGCCAGCTCACCAGGGCAGTCCCTTACCTATGGCTACACCTTC. Amino acids: CASSPGQSLTYGYTF.

The V gene is TRBV28, the J gene TRBJ2-1; TRBD1 agrees at 11 bases. Germline V gives CDR1 MDHEN, CDR2 SYDVKM. CDR3 length: 17 amino acids. J gave up 3 bases and V 4 bases, and 8 bases lay outside the gene matches. The CDR3 DNA sequence: TGTGCCAGCAGTTCCTCCTTGGGGACAGGGGGCTACAATGAGCAGTTCTTC. Amino acids: CASSSSLGTGGYNEQFF.

CDR3 sequence reads: CASSLSRVVETQYF. The CDR3 bases are TGTGCCAGCAGCTTAAGCAGGGTAGTAGAGACCCAGTACTTC. The chain carries TRBV7-9 and TRBJ2-5; D perhaps matches TRBD1 (5 bases). CDR1 and CDR2 from the germline V gene are SEHNR and FQNEAQ (reference sequence). CDR3 length equals 14 residues. The V gene lost 2 bases and the J gene lost 4 bases, with 11 bases spanning the gap.

The genes are TRBV30 and TRBJ1-6, with TRBD1 as a possible D gene (5 bases). Trimming took off 8 bases at V and 6 bases at J, with 20 bases between the two ends. This CDR3 comprises 15 residues. Germline V gives CDR1 GTSNPN, CDR2 SVGIG (reference sequence). Here the CDR3 DNA reads TGTGCCGTCCCTGGGCAGGGTTCTTCTAATTCACCCCTCCACTTT. Protein: CAVPGQGSSNSPLHF.

The chain carries TRBV5-1 and TRBJ1-5; the D gene is possibly TRBD1 (6 bases). Germline CDR1 is SGHRS and CDR2 is YFSETQ. The V and J ends lost 0 bases and 10 bases respectively, with 14 bases between them. This CDR3 spans 14 amino acids. The CDR3 nucleotides read TGCGCCAGCAGCTTGGAGGCAGGGGTACTACCCCAGCATTTT. This encodes CASSLEAGVLPQHF.

The rearrangement uses TRBV7-8 and TRBJ1-2; weak D call: TRBD1 (5 bases). This CDR3 is built from 15 residues. V was pared by 4 bases and J by 2 bases, with 14 bases between. Germline V gene lookup returns CDR1 SGHVS and CDR2 FQNEAQ. CDR3 in amino acids: CASSSRKTDNYGYTF. The CDR3 nucleotides read TGTGCCAGCAGCTCGAGGAAGACAGACAACTATGGCTACACCTTC.

This clone was detected only a few times. The rearrangement uses TRBV2 and TRBJ2-7; D not resolved. Germline CDR1 reads SNHLY; CDR2 reads FYNNEI. V lost 2 bases and J lost 0, with 2 bases in between. The CDR3 is 12 residues long. In DNA form, the CDR3 reads TGTGCCAGCAGTGAACTCTCCTACGAGCAGTACTTC. Encoded protein: CASSELSYEQYF.

In this sample, this clone turned up a few times. V usage is TRBV5-6 and J usage is TRBJ2-5, with 12 bases identical to TRBD1. The V and J ends lost 0 bases and 9 bases, in that order; junction bases with no gene match: 9. Germline V gene sequence: CDR1 SGHDT, CDR2 YYEEEE. The CDR3 is 16 amino acids. The CDR3 nucleotides read TGTGCCAGCAGCTTGGTGGGGGACAGGGGGCTGGAGGCCCAGTACTTC. Amino acid sequence: CASSLVGDRGLEAQYF.

The rearrangement links TRBV6-4 to TRBJ2-3; 8 positions match TRBD2. The germline V gene has CDR1 MRHNA and CDR2 SNTAGT. CDR3 length equals 14 residues. V dropped 2 bases and J dropped 5; count of bases not matched to a gene: 3. CDR3 bases: TGTGCCAGCAGTGACACCAGCGGGGGAGATACGCAGTATTTT. Its translation: CASSDTSGGDTQYF.

The sample holds one count of this clone. The chain uses TRBV7-6 and TRBJ2-2; 8 nucleotides line up with TRBD1. From germline, CDR1 is SGHVS and CDR2 FNYEAQ. Trimming took 3 bases from V and 5 from J; bases not matched to a gene: 5. The CDR3 is made up of 15 amino acids. The DNA for the CDR3 is TGTGCCAGCAGCTTGGACAGGGCTCGGACCGGGGAGCTGTTTTTT. It encodes CASSLDRARTGELFF.

The J gene is TRBJ1-1, the V gene TRBV10-2; 9 nucleotides agree with TRBD1. Trimming cost V 8 bases and J 4 bases; bases outside gene matches: 11. The CDR3 has 15 amino acids. Germline CDR1 and CDR2: WSHSY and SAAADI. CDR3: CASVTIGTGSTEAFF. Written as DNA, the CDR3 is TGCGCCAGCGTCACCATCGGGACAGGGAGCACTGAAGCTTTCTTT.

The rearrangement joins TRBV7-8 to TRBJ1-1; TRBD1 might be the D (6 bases). CDR1 and CDR2 (germline): SGHVS, FQNEAQ. The CDR3 loop spans 13 amino acids. Trimming stripped 6 bases from V and 6 bases from J, with 14 bases between. The CDR3 region is CASRSPRGPEAFF. CDR3 bases: TGTGCCAGCAGATCGCCCAGGGGCCCTGAAGCTTTCTTT.

The chain carries TRBV6-5 and TRBJ1-1, with D unclear. The CDR3 is 15 amino acids. V gave up 2 bases and J gave up 4 bases, with 14 bases separating them. Germline V gene sequence: CDR1 MNHEY, CDR2 SVGAGI. CDR3 nucleotides: TGTGCCAGCAGTTACGTGGGGTCGCGGGGCACTGAAGCTTTCTTT. Its protein product is CASSYVGSRGTEAFF.

This chain connects TRBV4-1 to TRBJ2-4; 7 nucleotides line up with TRBD2. There are 16 residues in the CDR3. The ends lost 3 bases at V and 6 bases at J; junction bases unmatched: 11. Germline V gene data show CDR1 as MGHRA and CDR2 as YSYEKL. The CDR3 sequence: CASSHPLADSGNIQYF. CDR3 nucleotide sequence: TGCGCCAGCAGCCATCCTCTAGCGGATTCCGGAAACATTCAGTACTTC.

The rearrangement joins TRBV13 to TRBJ1-2; 8 bases match TRBD1. V lost 6 bases and J lost 5; bases outside the gene matches: 20. Germline V CDR1 and CDR2: PRHDT, FYEKMQ (reference sequence). The CDR3 loop spans 18 amino acids. The CDR3 sequence: CASSPSDGQGGLGYGYTF. The CDR3 DNA reads as TGTGCCAGCAGTCCTAGCGACGGACAGGGCGGTCTAGGGTATGGCTACACCTTC.

The chain recombines TRBV19 with TRBJ1-2; D call uncertain. Deletions cut 0 bases from V and 2 bases from J, with 4 bases between. CDR3 size: 13 residues. CDR1 is LNHDA and CDR2 is SQIVND in the germline V gene (reference sequence). The CDR3 nucleotides are TGTGCCAGTAGTATAGACAGGAACTATGGCTACACCTTC. It translates to CASSIDRNYGYTF.

V is TRBV5-1 and J is TRBJ1-1; the D gene is possibly TRBD1 (6 bases). Germline lookup yields CDR1 SGHRS and CDR2 YFSETQ. V lost 0 bases to trimming and J lost 4 bases, with 10 bases between them. The CDR3 has 14 amino acids. CDR3 sequence (DNA): TGCGCCAGCAGCTTGGTAGGGGGAAGCACTGAAGCTTTCTTT. It is translated as CASSLVGGSTEAFF.

Comments on this clone: The same CDR3 arises from other DNA sequences in this sample as well. The chain combines TRBV5-1 with TRBJ2-7; weak D call: TRBD1 (6 bases). The CDR3 length is 14 residues. Trimming left V 4 bases short and J 2 bases short, with 13 bases between. Per germline, CDR1 SGHRS and CDR2 YFSETQ. The CDR3 DNA reads as TGCGCCAGCAGCGCACACCGGGACACCTACGAGCAGTACTTC. Residues: CASSAHRDTYEQYF.

On this clone itself: An end of the junction differs from the germline gene, which may be a read error. V and J are TRBV27 and TRBJ2-5; weak D call: TRBD2 (6 bases). This CDR3 spans 15 amino acids. CDR1 and CDR2 (germline): MNHEY, SMNVEV (reference sequence). CDR3 protein: CASSLSSGYQGTQYF. Here the CDR3 DNA reads TGTGCCAGCAGTTTAAGTAGCGGATACCAAGGGACCCAGTACTTC.

The V and J genes are TRBV6-1 and TRBJ1-1, with TRBD1 as a possible D gene (6 bases). This CDR3 is 14 amino acids long. Germline assignment: CDR1 MNHNS and CDR2 SASEGT. Trimming removed 6 bases from V and 3 bases from J, with 14 bases in between. The CDR3 sequence is CASSSSGTYTEAFF. The CDR3 DNA is TGTGCCAGCAGCAGCTCCGGGACATACACTGAAGCTTTCTTT.

This clone was counted ten times or more. This rearrangement joins TRBV5-4 to TRBJ2-1; 10 bases are a match to TRBD2. The CDR3 has 17 residues. The germline gives CDR1 SGHNT, CDR2 YYREEE (reference sequence). The junction had 11 bases not matched to a gene; V was cut back by 4 bases and J by 4 bases. CDR3 DNA sequence: TGTGCCAGCAGCCCCACTCCAGCGGGGGGGAAATACAATGAGCAGTTCTTC. The encoded protein is CASSPTPAGGKYNEQFF. Looking up the rest from reference TRBV5-4 and TRBJ2-1 gives the full variable domain: ETGVTQSPTHLIKTRGQQVTLRCSSQSGHNTVSWYQQALGQGPQFIFQYYREEENGRGNFPPRFSGLQFPNYSSELNVNALELDDSALYLCASSPTPAGGKYNEQFFGPGTRLTVL.

The rearrangement uses TRBV5-1 and TRBJ1-4, with 7 positions matching TRBD1. The CDR3 loop spans 15 amino acids. The V gene's germline CDR1 is SGHRS and CDR2 YFSETQ. Trimming at V came to 3 bases and at J to 7 bases, leaving 9 bases not matched to a gene. The CDR3 sequence is CASSSTQGGGEKLFF. CDR3 in DNA: TGCGCCAGCAGCTCGACCCAGGGGGGCGGTGAAAAACTGTTTTTT.

The CDR3 DNA reads TGTGCCAGCAGTATTCTCGGGGGGGCCGGCACAGATACGCAGTATTTT. This gives the protein CASSILGGAGTDTQYF. The chain links TRBV2 to TRBJ2-3; 8 nucleotides line up with TRBD2. Germline CDR1 is SNHLY and CDR2 is FYNNEI. The length of the CDR3 is 16 residues. The J segment lost 1 base and the V segment lost 5 bases, leaving 8 bases of the junction unmatched.

Ten or more counts support this clone. The rearrangement uses TRBV6-6 and TRBJ2-7, with a possible D match to TRBD1 (6 bases). Per the germline V gene, CDR1 is MNHNY and CDR2 is SVGAGI (reference sequence). With 2 bases removed from V and 3 bases from J, the gap between germline ends came to 14 bases. CDR3 size: 15 residues. The CDR3 DNA sequence: TGTGCCAGCAGTTACGACAGGCTTTTAGACTACGAGCAGTACTTC. Translating it yields CASSYDRLLDYEQYF.